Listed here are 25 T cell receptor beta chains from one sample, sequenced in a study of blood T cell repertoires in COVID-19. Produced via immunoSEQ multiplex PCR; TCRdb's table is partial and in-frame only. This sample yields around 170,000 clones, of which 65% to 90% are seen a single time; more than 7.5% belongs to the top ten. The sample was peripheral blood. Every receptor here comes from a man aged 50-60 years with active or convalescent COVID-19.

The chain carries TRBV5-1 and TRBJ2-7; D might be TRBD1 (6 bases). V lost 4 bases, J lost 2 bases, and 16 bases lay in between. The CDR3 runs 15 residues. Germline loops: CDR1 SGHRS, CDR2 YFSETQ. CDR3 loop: CASSQRQVQAYEQYF. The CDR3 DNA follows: TGCGCCAGCAGCCAGAGACAGGTGCAAGCCTACGAGCAGTACTTC.

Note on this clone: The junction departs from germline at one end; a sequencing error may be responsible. The CDR3 DNA sequence: TGTGCCAGCAGCCTAGACAGGGGGGTCAATCAGCCCCAGCATTTT. Its protein product is CASSLDRGVNQPQHF. The chain has TRBV11-3 and TRBJ1-5; 9 nucleotides agree with TRBD1. The CDR3 sequence is 15 residues long. Per the germline V gene, CDR1 is SGHNT and CDR2 is YENEEA.

The CDR3, as DNA: TGTGCCAGCAGCTTCGACAGGGGCACAGATACGCAGTATTTT. The encoded protein is CASSFDRGTDTQYF. The chain combines TRBV7-2 with TRBJ2-3, with 7 bases identical to TRBD1. Germline V lookup: CDR1 SGHTA, CDR2 FQGNSA. The V gene end was trimmed by 3 bases and the J gene end by 1 base; junction bases not matched to a gene: 1. CDR3 size: 14 residues.

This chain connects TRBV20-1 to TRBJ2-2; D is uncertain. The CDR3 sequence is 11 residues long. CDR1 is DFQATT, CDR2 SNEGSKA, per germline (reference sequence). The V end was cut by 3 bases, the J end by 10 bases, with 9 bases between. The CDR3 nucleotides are TGCAGTGCTAGTAGTGAGGTGGAGCTGTTTTTT. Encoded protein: CSASSEVELFF.

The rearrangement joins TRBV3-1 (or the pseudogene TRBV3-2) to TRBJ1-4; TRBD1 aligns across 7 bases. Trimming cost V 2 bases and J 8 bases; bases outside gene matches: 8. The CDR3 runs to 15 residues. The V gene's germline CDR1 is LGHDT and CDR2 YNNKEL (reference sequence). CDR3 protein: CASSQRGQGGEKLFF. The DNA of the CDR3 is TGTGCCAGCAGCCAAAGGGGGCAGGGCGGGGAAAAACTGTTTTTT.

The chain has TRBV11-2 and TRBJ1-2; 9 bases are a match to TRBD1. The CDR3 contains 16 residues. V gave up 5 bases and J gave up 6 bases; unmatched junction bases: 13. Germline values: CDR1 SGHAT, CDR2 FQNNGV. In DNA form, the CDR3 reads TGTGCCAGCAGCCAGGGACAGGGTGGGGCGAGTAATGGCTACACCTTC. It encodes CASSQGQGGASNGYTF.

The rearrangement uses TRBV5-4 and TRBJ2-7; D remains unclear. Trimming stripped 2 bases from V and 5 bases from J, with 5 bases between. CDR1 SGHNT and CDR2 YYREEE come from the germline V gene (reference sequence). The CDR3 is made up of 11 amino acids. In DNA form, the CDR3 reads TGTGCCAGCAGCTTCCAGGACGAGCAGTACTTC. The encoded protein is CASSFQDEQYF.

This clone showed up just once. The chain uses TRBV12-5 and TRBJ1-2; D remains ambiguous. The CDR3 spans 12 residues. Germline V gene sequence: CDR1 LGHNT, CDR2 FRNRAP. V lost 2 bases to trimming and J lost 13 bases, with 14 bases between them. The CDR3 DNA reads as TGTGCTAGTGGTTTGCCCCCGGCGGTAACCACCTTC. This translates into CASGLPPAVTTF. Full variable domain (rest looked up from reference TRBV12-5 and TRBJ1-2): DARVTQTPRHKVTEMGQEVTMRCQPILGHNTVFWYRQTMMQGLELLAYFRNRAPLDDSGMPKDRFSAEMPDATLATLKIQPSEPRDSAVYFCASGLPPAVTTFGSGTRLTVV.

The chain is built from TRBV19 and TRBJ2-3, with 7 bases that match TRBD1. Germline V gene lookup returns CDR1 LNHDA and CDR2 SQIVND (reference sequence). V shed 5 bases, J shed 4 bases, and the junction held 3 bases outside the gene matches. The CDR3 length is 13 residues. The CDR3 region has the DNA TGTGCCAGTAGTGGGCAGGGGGCAGATACGCAGTATTTT. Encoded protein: CASSGQGADTQYF.

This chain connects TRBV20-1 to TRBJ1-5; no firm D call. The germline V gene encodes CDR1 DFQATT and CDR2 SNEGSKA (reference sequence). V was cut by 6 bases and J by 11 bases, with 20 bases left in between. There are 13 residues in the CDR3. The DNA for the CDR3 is TGCAGTGCGAGTGGCGACGGAGGGAGGACCCAGCATTTT. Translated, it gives CSASGDGGRTQHF.

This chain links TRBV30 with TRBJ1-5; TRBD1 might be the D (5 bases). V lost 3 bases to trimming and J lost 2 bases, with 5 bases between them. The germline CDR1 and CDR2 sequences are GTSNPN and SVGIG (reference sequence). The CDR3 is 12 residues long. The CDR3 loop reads CAWSRGNQPQHF. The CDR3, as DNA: TGTGCCTGGAGCAGGGGCAATCAGCCCCAGCATTTT.

CDR3 coding DNA: TGTGCCAGCAGCCCGATGAGCTACTACAATGAGCAGTTCTTC. This sequence encodes CASSPMSYYNEQFF. J is TRBJ2-1 and V is TRBV6-2 or TRBV6-3; no clear D gene. Germline CDR1 and CDR2: MNHEY and SVGEGT. Trimming took 6 bases from V and 3 from J, leaving 12 bases between them. The CDR3 is 14 amino acids.

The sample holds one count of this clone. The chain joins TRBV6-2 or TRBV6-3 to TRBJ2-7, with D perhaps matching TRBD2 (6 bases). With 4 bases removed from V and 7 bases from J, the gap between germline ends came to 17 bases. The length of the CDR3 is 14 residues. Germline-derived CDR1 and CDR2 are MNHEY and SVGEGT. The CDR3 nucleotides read TGTGCCAGCAGTTCGGACTTTGCGGGGCGTGAGCAGTACTTC. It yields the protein CASSSDFAGREQYF.

CDR3 sequence reads: CASSLGVAGGSYEQYF. The CDR3, as DNA: TGTGCCAGCAGCTTAGGGGTAGCGGGGGGCTCCTACGAGCAGTACTTC. This chain uses TRBV7-7 with TRBJ2-7; 10 nucleotides line up with TRBD2. Germline V gene lookup returns CDR1 SSHAT and CDR2 FNYEAQ (reference sequence). The CDR3 covers 16 residues. Unmatched junction bases numbered 3, after V lost 1 base and J lost 0 bases.

CDR3 amino acids: CASSPGQGAVNEKLFF. CDR3 coding DNA: TGTGCCAGCAGCCCCGGACAGGGGGCAGTTAATGAAAAACTGTTTTTT. The chain is built from TRBV7-9 and TRBJ1-4; 11 positions match TRBD1. Germline V gives CDR1 SEHNR, CDR2 FQNEAQ (reference sequence). V lost 5 bases to trimming and J lost 4 bases; unmatched junction nucleotides: 6. The CDR3 runs to 16 residues.

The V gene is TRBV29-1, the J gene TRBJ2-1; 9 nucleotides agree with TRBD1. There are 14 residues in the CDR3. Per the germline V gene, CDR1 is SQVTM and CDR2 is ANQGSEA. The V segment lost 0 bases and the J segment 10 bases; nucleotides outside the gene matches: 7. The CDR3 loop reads CSVEDGTGREEQFF. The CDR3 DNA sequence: TGCAGCGTTGAAGACGGGACAGGGCGGGAGGAGCAGTTCTTC.

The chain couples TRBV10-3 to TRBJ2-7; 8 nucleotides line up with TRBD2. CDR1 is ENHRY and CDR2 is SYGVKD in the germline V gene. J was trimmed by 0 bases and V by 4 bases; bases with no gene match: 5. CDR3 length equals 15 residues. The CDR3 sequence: CAISVSGTSSYEQYF. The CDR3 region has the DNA TGTGCCATCAGTGTATCCGGGACTAGCTCCTACGAGCAGTACTTC.

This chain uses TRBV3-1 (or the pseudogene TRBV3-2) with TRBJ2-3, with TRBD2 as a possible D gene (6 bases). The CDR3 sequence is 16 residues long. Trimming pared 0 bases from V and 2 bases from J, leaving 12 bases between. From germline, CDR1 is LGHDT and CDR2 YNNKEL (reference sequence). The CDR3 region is CASSQEWRGSTDTQYF. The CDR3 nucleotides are TGTGCCAGCAGCCAAGAATGGCGGGGATCCACAGATACGCAGTATTTT.

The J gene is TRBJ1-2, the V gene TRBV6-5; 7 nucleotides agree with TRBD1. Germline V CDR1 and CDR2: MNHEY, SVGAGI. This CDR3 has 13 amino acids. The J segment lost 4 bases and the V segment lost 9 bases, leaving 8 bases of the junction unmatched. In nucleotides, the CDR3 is TGTGCCAGTGGGACAGTTTCGTTCTATGGCTACACCTTC. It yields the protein CASGTVSFYGYTF.

The CDR3 region is CASSLHPSGLQETQYF. DNA of the CDR3: TGTGCCAGCAGCCTCCACCCAAGCGGCCTACAAGAGACCCAGTACTTC. This sequence joins TRBV5-5 and TRBJ2-5; TRBD2 is a possible D gene (5 bases). This CDR3 has 16 residues. Germline-derived CDR1 and CDR2 are SGHKS and YYEKEE (reference sequence). Trimming stripped 4 bases from V and 2 bases from J, with 18 bases between. Variable domain in full (rest from reference TRBV5-5 and TRBJ2-5): DAGVTQSPTHLIKTRGQQVTLRCSPISGHKSVSWYQQVLGQGPQFIFQYYEKEERGRGNFPDRFSARQFPNYSSELNVNALLLGDSALYLCASSLHPSGLQETQYFGPGTRLLVL.

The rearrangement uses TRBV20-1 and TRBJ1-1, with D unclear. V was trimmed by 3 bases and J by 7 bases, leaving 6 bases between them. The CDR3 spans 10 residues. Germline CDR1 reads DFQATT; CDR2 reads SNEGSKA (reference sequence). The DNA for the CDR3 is TGCAGTGCTAGGATAGATGAAGCTTTCTTT. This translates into CSARIDEAFF.

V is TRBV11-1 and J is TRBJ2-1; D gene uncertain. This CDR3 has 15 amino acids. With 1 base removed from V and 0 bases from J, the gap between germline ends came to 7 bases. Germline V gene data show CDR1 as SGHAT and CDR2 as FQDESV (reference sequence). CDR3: CASSLGSSSYNEQFF. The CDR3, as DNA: TGTGCCAGCAGCTTAGGTTCGAGCTCCTACAATGAGCAGTTCTTC.

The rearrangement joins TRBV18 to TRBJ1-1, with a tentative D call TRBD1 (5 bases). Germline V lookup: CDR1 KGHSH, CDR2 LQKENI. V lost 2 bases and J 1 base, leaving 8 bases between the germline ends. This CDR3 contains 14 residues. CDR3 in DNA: TGTGCCAGCTCACCAGGACACTGGAACACTGAAGCTTTCTTT. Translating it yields CASSPGHWNTEAFF.

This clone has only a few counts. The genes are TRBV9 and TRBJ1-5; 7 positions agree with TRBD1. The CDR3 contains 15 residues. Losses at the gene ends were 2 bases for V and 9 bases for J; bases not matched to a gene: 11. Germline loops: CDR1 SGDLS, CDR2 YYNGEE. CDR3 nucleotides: TGTGCCAGCAGCGTCACCGGGACAGATTATCCGCCCCAGCATTTT. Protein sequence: CASSVTGTDYPPQHF.

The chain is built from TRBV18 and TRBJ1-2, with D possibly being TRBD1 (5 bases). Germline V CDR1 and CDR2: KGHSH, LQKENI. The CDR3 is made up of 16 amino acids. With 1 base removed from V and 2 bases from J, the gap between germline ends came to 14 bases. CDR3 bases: TGTGCCAGCTCACCACTGGGCGGACAAACAAACTATGGCTACACCTTC. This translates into CASSPLGGQTNYGYTF.